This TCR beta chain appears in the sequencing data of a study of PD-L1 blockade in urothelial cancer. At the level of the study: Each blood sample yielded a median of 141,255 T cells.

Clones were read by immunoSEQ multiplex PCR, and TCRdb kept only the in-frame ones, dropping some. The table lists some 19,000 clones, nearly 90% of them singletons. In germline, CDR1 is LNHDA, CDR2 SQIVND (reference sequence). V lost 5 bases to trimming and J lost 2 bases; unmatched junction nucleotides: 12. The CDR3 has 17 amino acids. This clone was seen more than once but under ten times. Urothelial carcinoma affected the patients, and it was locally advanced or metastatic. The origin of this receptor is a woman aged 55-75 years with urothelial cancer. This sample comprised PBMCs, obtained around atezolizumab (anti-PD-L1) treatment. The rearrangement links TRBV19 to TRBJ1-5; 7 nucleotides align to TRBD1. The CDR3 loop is CASSLPTGTIGNQPQHF. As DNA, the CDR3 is TGTGCCAGTAGTTTGCCGACAGGGACGATTGGCAATCAGCCCCAGCATTTT.